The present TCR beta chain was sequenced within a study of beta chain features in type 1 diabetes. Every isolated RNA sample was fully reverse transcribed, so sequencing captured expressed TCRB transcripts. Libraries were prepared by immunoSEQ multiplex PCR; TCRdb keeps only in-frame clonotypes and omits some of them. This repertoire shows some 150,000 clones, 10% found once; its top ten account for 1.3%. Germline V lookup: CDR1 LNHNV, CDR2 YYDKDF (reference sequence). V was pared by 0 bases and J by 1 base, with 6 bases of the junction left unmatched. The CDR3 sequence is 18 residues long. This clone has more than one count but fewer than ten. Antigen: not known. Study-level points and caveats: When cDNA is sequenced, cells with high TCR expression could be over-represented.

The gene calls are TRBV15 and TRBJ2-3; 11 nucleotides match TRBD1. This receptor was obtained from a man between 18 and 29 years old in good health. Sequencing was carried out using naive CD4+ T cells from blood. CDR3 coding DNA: TGTGCCACCAGCAGAGATATCCGGACAGGGGGCGGCACAGATACGCAGTATTTT. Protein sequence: CATSRDIRTGGGTDTQYF.